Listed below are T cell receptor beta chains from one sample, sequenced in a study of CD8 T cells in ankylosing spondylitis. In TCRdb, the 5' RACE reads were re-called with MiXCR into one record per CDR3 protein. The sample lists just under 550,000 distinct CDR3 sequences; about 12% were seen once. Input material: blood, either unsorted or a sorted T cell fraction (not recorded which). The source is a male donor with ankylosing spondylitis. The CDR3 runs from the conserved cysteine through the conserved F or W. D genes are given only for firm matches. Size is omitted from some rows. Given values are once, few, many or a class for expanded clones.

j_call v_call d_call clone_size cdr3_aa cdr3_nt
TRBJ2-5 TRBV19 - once CASSIEGQKETQYF TGTGCCAGTAGTATAGAAGGACAGAAAGAGACCCAGTACTTC
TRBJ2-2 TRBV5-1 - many CASSLARANTGELFF TGCGCCAGCAGCTTGGCCAGGGCGAACACCGGGGAGCTGTTTTTT
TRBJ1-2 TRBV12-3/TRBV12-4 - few CASSSGDSSQKGYTF TGTGCCAGCAGTTCGGGCGACAGCTCCCAGAAAGGCTACACCTTC
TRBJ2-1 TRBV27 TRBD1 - CASSTTGAPYNEQFF TGTGCCAGCAGTACCACAGGGGCCCCCTACAATGAGCAGTTCTTC
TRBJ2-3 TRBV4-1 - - CASSQVEQDTQYF TGCGCCAGCAGCCAAGTAGAGCAAGATACGCAGTATTTT
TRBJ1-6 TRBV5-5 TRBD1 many CASSPMAGGDGSPLHF TGTGCCAGCAGCCCGATGGCAGGGGGCGATGGTTCACCCCTCCACTTT
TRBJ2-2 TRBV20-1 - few CSANFKGRAGELFF TGCAGTGCTAACTTTAAGGGGCGAGCCGGGGAGCTGTTTTTT
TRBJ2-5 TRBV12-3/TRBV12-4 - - CASSPRGRGQETQYF TGTGCCAGCAGTCCCCGAGGCAGGGGCCAAGAGACCCAGTACTTC
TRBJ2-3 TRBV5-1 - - CASGLGDPTDTQYF TGCGCCAGCGGCCTCGGGGACCCCACAGATACGCAGTATTTT
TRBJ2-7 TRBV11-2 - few CASSRDTAYEQYF TGTGCCAGCAGCCGTGATACAGCATACGAGCAGTACTTC
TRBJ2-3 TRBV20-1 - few CSAPIGGGRGDTQYF TGCAGTGCCCCGATCGGCGGGGGCCGGGGGGATACGCAGTATTTT
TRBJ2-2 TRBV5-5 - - CASSSGTSYTGELFF TGTGCCAGCAGCTCCGGGACAAGTTACACCGGGGAGCTGTTTTTT
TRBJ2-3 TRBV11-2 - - CASSLRQVPDTQYF TGTGCCAGCAGCCTCCGACAGGTTCCAGATACGCAGTATTTT
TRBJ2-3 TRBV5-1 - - CASSLGRQPRFTDTQYF TGCGCCAGCAGCTTGGGCCGACAGCCGAGATTCACAGATACGCAGTATTTT
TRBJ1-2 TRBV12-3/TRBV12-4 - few CASSHPGPSHYGYTF TGTGCCAGCAGTCATCCGGGACCGAGTCACTATGGCTACACCTTC
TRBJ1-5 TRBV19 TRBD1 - CASSQGGRLNQPQHF TGTGCCAGTAGCCAGGGGGGGAGGCTCAATCAGCCCCAGCATTTT
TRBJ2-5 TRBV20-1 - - CSSGEAETQYF TGCAGTTCAGGGGAGGCCGAGACCCAGTACTTC
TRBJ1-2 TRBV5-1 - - CASSPQGTGDGYTF TGCGCCAGCAGCCCCCAGGGAACCGGCGATGGCTACACCTTC
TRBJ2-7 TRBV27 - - CASSLYGAGYEQYF TGTGCCAGCAGTTTATACGGGGCCGGTTACGAGCAGTACTTC
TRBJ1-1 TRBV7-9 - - CASSKTMNTEAFF TGTGCCAGCAGTAAAACCATGAACACTGAAGCTTTCTTT
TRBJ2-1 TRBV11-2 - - CASRLFREQFF TGTGCCAGCAGGTTATTCCGGGAGCAGTTCTTC
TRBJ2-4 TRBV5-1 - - CASSFRAGSRNIQYF TGCGCCAGCAGCTTTAGGGCAGGGAGTCGGAACATTCAGTACTTC
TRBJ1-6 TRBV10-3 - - CAIRDSASSYNSPLHF TGTGCCATCAGGGACTCCGCTAGCTCCTATAATTCACCCCTCCACTTT
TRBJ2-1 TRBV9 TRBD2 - CASSPGTSFSNEQFF TGTGCCAGCAGCCCTGGGACTAGTTTTTCCAATGAGCAGTTCTTC
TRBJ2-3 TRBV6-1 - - CASSPGTPPITQYF TGTGCCAGCAGTCCCGGGACTCCACCTATTACGCAGTATTTT
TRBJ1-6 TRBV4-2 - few CASSQEHNSPLHF TGTGCCAGCAGCCAAGAGCATAATTCACCCCTCCACTTT
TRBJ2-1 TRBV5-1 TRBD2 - CASSRRTSGDNEQFF TGCGCCAGCAGTCGCCGAACTAGCGGGGACAATGAGCAGTTCTTC
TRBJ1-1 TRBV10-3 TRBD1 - CAISESPLDRGVDTEAFF TGTGCCATCAGTGAGTCGCCCCTGGACAGGGGAGTGGACACTGAAGCTTTCTTT
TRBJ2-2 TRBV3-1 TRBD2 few CASSLGLASGELFF TGTGCCAGCAGTCTAGGACTAGCGTCCGGGGAGCTGTTTTTT
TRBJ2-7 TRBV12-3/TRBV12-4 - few CASSLRNVAVEQYF TGTGCCAGCAGTTTGCGGAACGTGGCAGTCGAGCAGTACTTC
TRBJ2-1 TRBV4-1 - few CASSPPSVSYNEQFF TGCGCCAGCAGCCCCCCCAGCGTCAGTTACAATGAGCAGTTCTTC
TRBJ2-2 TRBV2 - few CASRFRARAGELFF TGTGCCAGCAGGTTTCGGGCCCGAGCCGGGGAGCTGTTTTTT
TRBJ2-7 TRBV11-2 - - CASSLIRASSYEQYF TGTGCCAGCAGCCTAATCAGGGCTAGCTCCTACGAGCAGTACTTC
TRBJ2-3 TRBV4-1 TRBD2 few CASSQEAGGWDTQYF TGCGCCAGCAGCCAAGAAGCGGGAGGATGGGATACGCAGTATTTT
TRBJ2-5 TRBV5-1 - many CASSLEAVQETQYF TGCGCCAGCAGCTTGGAGGCGGTTCAAGAGACCCAGTACTTC
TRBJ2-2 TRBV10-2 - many CASRPGGNTGELFF TGTGCCAGCAGACCCGGTGGGAACACCGGGGAGCTGTTTTTT
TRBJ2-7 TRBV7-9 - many CASSLAFSYEQYF TGTGCCAGCAGCTTGGCTTTTTCCTACGAGCAGTACTTC
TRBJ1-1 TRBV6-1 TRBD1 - CASTGTDYTEAFF TGTGCCAGCACCGGGACAGATTACACTGAAGCTTTCTTT
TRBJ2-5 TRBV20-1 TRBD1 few CSAPDRVSQETQYF TGCAGTGCGCCGGACAGGGTATCCCAAGAGACCCAGTACTTC
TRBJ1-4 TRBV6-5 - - CASSYPPRGAHEKLFF TGTGCCAGCAGTTACCCCCCAAGGGGGGCCCATGAAAAACTGTTTTTT
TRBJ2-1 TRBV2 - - CASIVRLYNEQFF TGTGCCAGCATCGTCAGGCTTTACAATGAGCAGTTCTTC
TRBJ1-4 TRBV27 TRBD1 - CASSGGGTGVEKLFF TGTGCCAGCAGTGGGGGGGGGACAGGGGTTGAAAAACTGTTTTTT
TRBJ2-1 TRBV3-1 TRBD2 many CASSQDSGATYNEQFF TGTGCCAGCAGCCAAGATAGCGGGGCCACCTACAATGAGCAGTTCTTC
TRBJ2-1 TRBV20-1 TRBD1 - CSATSGTGGLNEQFF TGCAGTGCTACATCCGGGACAGGGGGCCTGAATGAGCAGTTCTTC
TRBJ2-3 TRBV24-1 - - CATSDSHRGTTDTQYF TGTGCCACCAGTGATTCACATCGGGGGACCACAGATACGCAGTATTTT
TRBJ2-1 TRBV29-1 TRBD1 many CSVAGTGYHNEQFF TGCAGCGTTGCCGGGACAGGGTATCATAATGAGCAGTTCTTC
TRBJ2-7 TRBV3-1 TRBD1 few CASSRHRGPYEQYF TGTGCCAGCAGCCGCCACAGGGGGCCCTACGAGCAGTACTTC
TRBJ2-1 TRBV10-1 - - CASSESLAVAYNEQFF TGCGCCAGCAGTGAGAGTCTAGCAGTTGCCTACAATGAGCAGTTCTTC